One sample yielded the 3 T cell receptor beta chains listed below, sequenced in a study of OX40 agonist ivuxolimab in advanced cancers. Clones were sequenced by immunoSEQ multiplex PCR, and TCRdb holds only the in-frame ones, with some missing. The sample holds roughly 95,000 clones, about nine tenths seen once. This sample comprised CD4+ or CD8+ T cells sorted from blood, obtained in a trial of the OX40 agonist ivuxolimab. All receptors derive from an adult with an advanced solid tumor such as melanoma, head and neck, liver or kidney cancer.

This chain uses TRBV29-1 with TRBJ2-4; 8 bases agree with TRBD1. There are 12 residues in the CDR3. Trimming cost V 4 bases and J 7 bases; bases outside gene matches: 3. CDR1 is SQVTM, CDR2 ANQGSEA, per germline. CDR3 DNA: TGCAGCGTTGCTACAGGGGGGAACATTCAGTACTTC. It encodes CSVATGGNIQYF.

The chain combines TRBV7-9 with TRBJ2-5; weak D call: TRBD2 (5 bases). V lost 5 bases to trimming and J lost 9 bases, with 13 bases between them. Per the germline V gene, CDR1 is SEHNR and CDR2 is FQNEAQ (reference sequence). This CDR3 has 12 amino acids. The DNA for the CDR3 is TGTGCCAGCAGCGTGGACTCGGCGGCCCAGTACTTC. The encoded protein is CASSVDSAAQYF. The full variable domain, with the rest looked up from reference TRBV7-9 and TRBJ2-5, is DTGVSQNPRHKITKRGQNVTFRCDPISEHNRLYWYRQTLGQGPEFLTYFQNEAQLEKSRLLSDRFSAERPKGSFSTLEIQRTEQGDSAMYLCASSVDSAAQYFGPGTRLLVL.

This clone was observed a handful of times. The chain combines TRBV5-1 with TRBJ2-3; D gene unclear. The ends were cut back, 0 bases at V and 3 bases at J, with 5 bases in the middle. This CDR3 contains 13 residues. From germline, CDR1 is SGHRS and CDR2 YFSETQ. The CDR3 sequence is CASSLEGTDTQYF. Here the CDR3 DNA reads TGCGCCAGCAGCTTGGAGGGAACAGATACGCAGTATTTT.